Presented here are 9 T cell receptor beta chains from one specimen sequenced in a study of T cells in Graves' hyperthyroidism and ophthalmopathy. Authors of the study amplified TCR beta CDR3 regions from RNA transcripts. The primer set for the first-round RT-PCR of the TCR CDR3 was HTBI. TCRdb independently ran MiXCR on the multiplex PCR reads; one entry per CDR3 protein. Found here are under 350,000 distinct CDR3 sequences, around a sixth of them singletons; the top ten hold approximately 49%. The specimen sequenced was blood. These receptors came from a woman between 45 and 60 years old with Graves' hyperthyroidism.

This chain uses TRBV12-3 or TRBV12-4 with TRBJ1-4, with D unclear. The CDR3 has 16 residues. V lost 0 bases and J 8 bases, leaving 16 bases between the germline ends. The CDR3: CASSLAGPPLMEKLFF. The CDR3 DNA follows: TGTGCCAGCAGTTTAGCAGGACCGCCGCTAATGGAAAAACTGTTTTTT.

This clonotype was counted between two and nine times. This chain uses TRBV2 with TRBJ2-7; 10 nucleotides agree with TRBD1. This CDR3 is 13 amino acids long. V lost 5 bases, J lost 6 bases, and 4 bases stayed unmatched. In germline, CDR1 is SNHLY, CDR2 FYNNEI. Here the CDR3 reads CASSRDRGSEQYF. DNA for the CDR3: TGTGCCAGCAGTCGGGACAGGGGTAGCGAGCAGTACTTC.

In its sample, this clonotype was seen a few times. V usage is TRBV6-1 and J usage is TRBJ2-7; D may be TRBD1 (5 bases). Trimming removed 7 bases at V and 7 bases at J, with 14 bases between. Germline-derived CDR1 and CDR2 are MNHNS and SASEGT. This CDR3 is built from 12 residues. In DNA form, the CDR3 reads TGTGCCAGCACAGATACAGGTGCGGAGCAGTACTTC. Protein product: CASTDTGAEQYF.

This clonotype was observed at least ten times. The chain joins TRBV2 to TRBJ1-2, with D uncertain. V was clipped by 4 bases and J by 3 bases, with 6 bases between them. CDR3 length: 12 amino acids. Germline V lookup: CDR1 SNHLY, CDR2 FYNNEI. The CDR3 loop is CASSVLDYGYTF. In DNA form, the CDR3 reads TGTGCCAGCAGTGTTCTGGACTATGGCTACACCTTC.

This clonotype was counted ten times or more. The rearrangement links TRBV2 to TRBJ2-7; 8 bases match TRBD2. This CDR3 is built from 15 residues. J was trimmed by 5 bases and V by 7 bases; bases with no gene match: 13. CDR1 is SNHLY and CDR2 is FYNNEI in the germline V gene. The CDR3 region is CASNSAGGMRNEQYV. The CDR3 coding sequence is TGTGCCAGCAACTCCGCGGGGGGTATGAGGAACGAGCAGTACGTC.

This clonotype was counted many times. For the CDR3, the DNA is TGTGCCAGCAGCTTAAGAAATGAAAAACTGTTTTTT. As protein: CASSLRNEKLFF. V and J are TRBV7-9 and TRBJ1-4; D gene uncertain. Germline CDR1 and CDR2: SEHNR and FQNEAQ (reference sequence). The CDR3 runs to 12 residues. Trimming removed 2 bases at V and 5 bases at J, with 3 bases between.

The chain has TRBV19 and TRBJ1-4; 8 nucleotides line up with TRBD1. The CDR3 totals 12 residues. V was pared by 10 bases and J by 5 bases, with 3 bases of the junction left unmatched. CDR1 and CDR2 (germline): LNHDA, SQIVND (reference sequence). CDR3 in DNA: TGTGCCACCACAGGGGGAAATGAAAAACTGTTTTTT. This translates into CATTGGNEKLFF.

This clonotype came up a few times. This chain uses TRBV18 with TRBJ1-2; TRBD1 matches 9 bases. The CDR3 covers 14 residues. Germline CDR1 reads KGHSH; CDR2 reads LQKENI. Trimming took 3 bases from V and 8 from J; bases not matched to a gene: 7. CDR3 DNA: TGTGCCAGCTCACCCACTACAGGGGGCGTAGGCTACACCTTC. It yields the protein CASSPTTGGVGYTF.

In its sample, this clonotype was seen many times. J is TRBJ1-4 and V is TRBV3-1; D perhaps matches TRBD1 (5 bases). The V gene lost 1 base and the J gene lost 7 bases, with 13 bases spanning the gap. Germline values: CDR1 LGHDT, CDR2 YNNKEL (reference sequence). CDR3 length: 15 amino acids. In nucleotides, the CDR3 is TGTGCCAGCAGCCAAGGCGGATCCCAGGGTGAAAAACTGTTTTTT. Residues: CASSQGGSQGEKLFF.